This T cell receptor (beta chain) came from a study of cytomegalovirus exposure and HLA in healthy donors. Primers for the PCR totalled 60 Vbeta and 13 Jbeta. Assay: immunoSEQ multiplex PCR; the TCRdb copy retains only in-frame clones and omits some. Of about 150,000 clones in the sample, roughly 78% were seen once. The V and J ends lost 7 bases and 2 bases, in that order; junction bases with no gene match: 2. The CDR3 is 12 residues long. Germline lookup yields CDR1 SGHDT and CDR2 YYEEEE. The material sequenced was PBMCs. The TCR was taken from a man aged 45-65 years in good health and CMV-seropositive. The rearrangement joins TRBV5-6 to TRBJ2-7; 8 nucleotides agree with TRBD1. For the CDR3, the DNA is TGTGCCAGCGGGGGACAGGCCTACGAGCAGTACTTC. Residues: CASGGQAYEQYF.